This T cell receptor beta chain was observed in a study of CD8 T cells in Susac syndrome. Random hexamers were used to reverse transcribe 0.5 to 1 ug of RNA. TCRdb analysed the immunoSEQ multiplex PCR reads with MiXCR anew, one entry per CDR3 protein. Among approximately 220,000 distinct CDR3 sequences, roughly 94% were seen once, and the ten largest hold 0.082%. V dropped 2 bases and J dropped 5 bases, with 15 bases sitting between them. The germline V gene has CDR1 SNHLY and CDR2 FYNNEI. There are 16 residues in the CDR3. The authors sequenced TCR beta from blood CD8+ and CD4+ T cells. Through negative isolation, CD4+ and CD8+ T cells were obtained, while TEMRA cells were enriched using FACS.

The sequence was collected from a human donor with multiple sclerosis. Sequenced material: CD4+ T cells from PBMCs. The V call is TRBV2, the J call TRBJ2-2; tentatively, D is TRBD1 or TRBD2 (5 bases each). In DNA form, the CDR3 reads TGTGCCAGCAGTGAAACGGGGCTGTCGGGAACCGGGGAGCTGTTTTTT. Amino acids: CASSETGLSGTGELFF.